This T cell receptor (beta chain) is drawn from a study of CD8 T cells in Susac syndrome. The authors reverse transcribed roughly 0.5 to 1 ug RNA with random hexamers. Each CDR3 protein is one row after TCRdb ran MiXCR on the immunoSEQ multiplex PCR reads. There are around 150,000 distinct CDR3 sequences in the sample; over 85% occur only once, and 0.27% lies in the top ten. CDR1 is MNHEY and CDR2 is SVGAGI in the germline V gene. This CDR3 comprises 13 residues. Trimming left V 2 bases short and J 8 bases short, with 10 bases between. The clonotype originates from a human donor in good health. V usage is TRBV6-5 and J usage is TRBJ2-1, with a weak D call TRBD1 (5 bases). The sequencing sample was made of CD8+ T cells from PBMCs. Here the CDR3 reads CASSYKDSDEQFF. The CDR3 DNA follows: TGTGCCAGCAGTTACAAAGACAGCGATGAGCAGTTCTTC.